Below, 25 T cell receptor beta chains from the same sample are listed, as sequenced in a study of T cells in Graves' hyperthyroidism and ophthalmopathy. Using RNA transcripts as the source, TCR beta CDR3 regions were amplified. HTBI primers were the set used in a first-round RT-PCR of the TCR CDR3. TCRdb processed the multiplex PCR reads anew with MiXCR; each CDR3 protein has one entry. This sample yields approximately 360,000 distinct CDR3 sequences, of which approximately 14% are seen a single time; approximately 30% belongs to the top ten. Sequenced input: blood. The receptors come from a woman under 30 with Graves' hyperthyroidism that later progressed to Graves' ophthalmopathy.

In its sample, this clonotype was seen a few times. A read error is possible here, since a much larger clone lies one base away. J is TRBJ2-7 and V is TRBV2, with 9 nucleotides matching TRBD2. The CDR3 runs 13 residues. CDR1 is SNHLY, CDR2 FYNNEI, per germline. V shed 3 bases, J shed 6 bases, and the junction held 3 bases outside the gene matches. The DNA for the CDR3 is TGTGCCAGCAGTGAGGGGCGGGGGGGCGAGCAGTACTTC. This translates into CASSEGRGGEQYF.

This clonotype was recorded at least ten times. The chain couples TRBV6-1 to TRBJ2-1; 11 bases are a match to TRBD1. This CDR3 is built from 15 residues. The V and J ends lost 5 bases and 9 bases, in that order; junction bases with no gene match: 9. Looked up from germline, CDR1 is MNHNS and CDR2 is SASEGT. As DNA, the CDR3 is TGTGCCAGCAGTTTTGGACAGGGGGCGCGATTTGAGCAGTTCTTC. Translated: CASSFGQGARFEQFF.

The sample holds a few counts of this clonotype. The rearrangement uses TRBV7-9 and TRBJ2-1; 10 nucleotides match TRBD2. This CDR3 has 16 residues. Germline-derived CDR1 and CDR2 are SEHNR and FQNEAQ (reference sequence). The ends lost 5 bases at V and 5 bases at J; junction bases unmatched: 9. The CDR3: CASSLSSGSGNNEQFF. The CDR3 region has the DNA TGTGCCAGCAGCCTTTCTAGCGGGAGCGGGAACAATGAGCAGTTCTTC.

The rearrangement joins TRBV14 to TRBJ2-7, with 11 bases identical to TRBD2. Trimming at V came to 4 bases and at J to 7 bases, leaving 9 bases not matched to a gene. CDR1 SGHDN and CDR2 FVKESK come from the germline V gene. CDR3 length: 15 residues. CDR3 region: CASSPMTSGDLEQYF. CDR3 bases: TGTGCCAGCAGCCCAATGACTAGCGGGGACTTAGAGCAGTACTTC.

CDR3 sequence (DNA): TGTGCCAGCAGTTACTCGAATTACCGTGACAATGAGCAGTTCTTC. Its protein is CASSYSNYRDNEQFF. The chain carries TRBV6-5 and TRBJ2-1, with D hard to call. Germline CDR1 reads MNHEY; CDR2 reads SVGAGI. This CDR3 contains 15 residues. The V end was cut by 0 bases, the J end by 5 bases, with 11 bases between.

This clonotype showed up many times. The J gene is TRBJ1-1, the V gene TRBV5-1, with D maybe TRBD1 (5 bases). This CDR3 has 16 amino acids. CDR1 SGHRS and CDR2 YFSETQ come from the germline V gene. V was cut by 1 base and J by 11 bases, with 24 bases left in between. The CDR3 DNA reads TGCGCCAGCAGCTTGTCCGTGGGGGAAACTACATCGGTTGCTTTCTTT. It is translated as CASSLSVGETTSVAFF.

V gene TRBV16 combines with J gene TRBJ1-2; 7 nucleotides agree with TRBD1. Trimming took 4 bases from V and 1 from J; bases not matched to a gene: 6. The length of the CDR3 is 15 residues. Germline V gives CDR1 KGHSY, CDR2 FQNENV. CDR3 loop: CASSPQRQGNYGYTF. As DNA, the CDR3 is TGTGCCAGCAGCCCCCAACGACAGGGTAACTATGGCTACACCTTC.

This clonotype was counted many times. The genes are TRBV2 and TRBJ2-7; 10 bases align to TRBD1. J lost 3 bases, V lost 4 bases, and 3 bases had no gene match. This CDR3 contains 14 residues. The germline V gene has CDR1 SNHLY and CDR2 FYNNEI. CDR3 in DNA: TGTGCCAGCAGTGTCGACAGGGGGCTCTACGAGCAGTACTTC. Encoded protein: CASSVDRGLYEQYF.

The chain combines TRBV4-1 with TRBJ1-2; TRBD1 aligns across 12 bases. CDR3 size: 15 residues. Germline CDR1 is MGHRA and CDR2 is YSYEKL. Germline trimming cut 4 bases from V and 6 bases from J; bases unmatched to any gene: 6. CDR3 sequence: CASSPGQGAPNGYTF. The CDR3 coding sequence is TGCGCCAGCAGCCCGGGACAGGGGGCGCCGAATGGCTACACCTTC.

The chain recombines TRBV6-2 or TRBV6-3 with TRBJ2-1; TRBD2 aligns across 10 bases. The V gene end was trimmed by 0 bases and the J gene end by 3 bases; junction bases not matched to a gene: 5. Germline CDR1 and CDR2: MNHEY and SVGEGT. The CDR3 length is 17 residues. In nucleotides, the CDR3 is TGTGCCAGCAGTTACTCAGCGCTAGCGGGAGACTACAATGAGCAGTTCTTC. Encoded protein: CASSYSALAGDYNEQFF.

There are many counts of this clonotype. This chain uses TRBV6-1 with TRBJ2-5, with 9 nucleotides matching TRBD2. V shed 1 base, J shed 4 bases, and the junction held 4 bases outside the gene matches. This CDR3 comprises 15 residues. Germline values: CDR1 MNHNS, CDR2 SASEGT. CDR3 amino acids: CASSEEGLARETQYF. The CDR3 nucleotides read TGTGCCAGCAGTGAAGAGGGACTAGCAAGAGAGACCCAGTACTTC.

The sample holds many counts of this clonotype. The chain couples TRBV28 to TRBJ1-6; D remains ambiguous. The V end lost 7 bases, the J end lost 0 bases, and 10 bases lay between the germline ends. Germline V lookup: CDR1 MDHEN, CDR2 SYDVKM. This CDR3 is 15 amino acids long. The chain's CDR3 is CASTPSSSYNSPLHF. In DNA, the CDR3 is TGTGCCAGCACTCCGTCATCCTCCTATAATTCACCCCTCCACTTT. Full variable domain (remainder filled in from reference TRBV28 and TRBJ1-6): DVKVTQSSRYLVKRTGEKVFLECVQDMDHENMFWYRQDPGLGLRLIYFSYDVKMKEKGDIPEGYSVSREKKERFSLILESASTNQTSMYLCASTPSSSYNSPLHFGNGTRLTVT.

This clonotype has at least ten counts. This chain uses TRBV28 with TRBJ1-2, with 8 bases that match TRBD1. V dropped 3 bases and J dropped 4; count of bases not matched to a gene: 7. The CDR3 has 15 amino acids. From germline, CDR1 is MDHEN and CDR2 SYDVKM. This CDR3 reads CASSFRDRFPYGYTF. The CDR3 DNA follows: TGTGCCAGCAGTTTCCGGGACAGGTTCCCCTATGGCTACACCTTC.

Written as DNA, the CDR3 is TGTGCCAGCAGTTCGACAGCATTCTATGGCTACACCTTC. Translated, it gives CASSSTAFYGYTF. This chain links TRBV28 with TRBJ1-2; D possibly corresponds to TRBD1 (5 bases). Per germline, CDR1 MDHEN and CDR2 SYDVKM. V was clipped by 4 bases and J by 4 bases, with 10 bases between them. CDR3 size: 13 residues.

This clonotype was seen at least ten times. J is TRBJ1-5 and V is TRBV6-1, with 7 positions matching TRBD1. With V trimmed by 2 bases and J by 2 bases, 0 bases remained unmatched. Germline assignment: CDR1 MNHNS and CDR2 SASEGT. The CDR3 is 14 amino acids. CDR3 sequence (DNA): TGTGCCAGCAGTGAAACAGGGGGCAATCAGCCCCAGCATTTT. It is translated as CASSETGGNQPQHF.

Comment on this clonotype: Since a much larger clone is just one base distant, this may be a read error. V usage is TRBV27 and J usage is TRBJ2-5, with no clear D. Germline CDR1 MNHEY, CDR2 SMNVEV (reference sequence). The CDR3 has 15 amino acids. Trimming cost V 0 bases and J 1 base, with 9 bases left between them. CDR3: CASSLSVVPQETQYF. The CDR3 region has the DNA TGTGCCAGCAGTTTATCTGTGGTCCCCCAAGAGACCCAGTACTTC.

This clonotype was picked up many times. The chain joins TRBV20-1 to TRBJ1-2, with 9 bases fitting TRBD1. The germline CDR1 and CDR2 sequences are DFQATT and SNEGSKA (reference sequence). After removal of 3 bases from V and 7 bases from J, the junction contained 6 bases not matched to a gene. The CDR3 has 13 amino acids. This CDR3 reads CSARREGQGGYTF. CDR3 coding DNA: TGCAGTGCTAGGCGGGAGGGACAGGGTGGCTACACCTTC.

This clonotype was recorded a few times. The CDR3 sequence: CASSQSPGGSYNEQFF. CDR3 nucleotide sequence: TGCGCCAGCAGCCAGTCCCCCGGGGGCTCCTACAATGAGCAGTTCTTC. The chain is built from TRBV4-3 and TRBJ2-1, with a possible D match to TRBD2 (6 bases). Germline values: CDR1 LGHNA, CDR2 YSLEER. The V gene lost 3 bases and the J gene lost 0 bases, with 12 bases spanning the gap. CDR3 length: 16 amino acids.

The J gene is TRBJ2-1, the V gene TRBV3-1; TRBD2 agrees at 13 bases. The V gene end was trimmed by 0 bases and the J gene end by 2 bases; junction bases not matched to a gene: 10. This CDR3 is 20 amino acids long. Germline values: CDR1 LGHDT, CDR2 YNNKEL (reference sequence). This CDR3 reads CASSQDAGTSGNTPYNEQFF. The CDR3 DNA reads TGTGCCAGCAGCCAAGATGCCGGGACTAGCGGGAATACCCCCTACAATGAGCAGTTCTTC.

This clonotype was observed many times. The V gene is TRBV27, the J gene TRBJ1-4; possibly TRBD1 for D (6 bases). The CDR3 has 14 amino acids. From germline, CDR1 is MNHEY and CDR2 SMNVEV (reference sequence). The ends were cut back, 5 bases at V and 8 bases at J, with 15 bases in the middle. The CDR3 coding sequence is TGTGCCAGCAGTCTGGGCAGGGGAGGAGAAAAACTGTTTTTT. Translation gives CASSLGRGGEKLFF.

In its sample, this clonotype was seen a few times. The chain links TRBV30 to TRBJ2-3, with TRBD1 as a possible D gene (6 bases). Germline V CDR1 and CDR2: GTSNPN, SVGIG (reference sequence). This CDR3 region has 16 residues. V was pared by 2 bases and J by 2 bases, with 17 bases between. The CDR3 is CAWSPLDSSFTDTQYF. As DNA, the CDR3 is TGTGCCTGGAGTCCCCTGGACAGTTCCTTCACAGATACGCAGTATTTT. Filled out from reference TRBV30 and TRBJ2-3, the complete variable domain reads SQTIHQWPATLVQPVGSPLSLECTVEGTSNPNLYWYRQAAGRGLQLLFYSVGIGQISSEVPQNLSASRPQDRQFILSSKKLLLSDSGFYLCAWSPLDSSFTDTQYFGPGTRLTVL.

The V call is TRBV3-1, the J call TRBJ1-6; tentatively, D is TRBD1 (6 bases). CDR1 and CDR2 (germline): LGHDT, YNNKEL (reference sequence). Trimming left V 4 bases short and J 7 bases short, with 11 bases between. The CDR3 has 14 amino acids. The CDR3 DNA reads as TGTGCCAGCAGCCTCAGGGGCGGGAATTCACCCCTCCACTTT. Its protein is CASSLRGGNSPLHF.

This clonotype occurred a few times. This rearrangement joins TRBV28 to TRBJ2-1; TRBD1 matches 7 bases. The V and J ends lost 0 bases and 5 bases, in that order; junction bases with no gene match: 7. CDR1 is MDHEN and CDR2 is SYDVKM in the germline V gene. This CDR3 comprises 16 residues. CDR3 sequence reads: CASSLWTGWDHNEQFF. The DNA for the CDR3 is TGTGCCAGCAGTTTATGGACAGGGTGGGACCACAATGAGCAGTTCTTC.

CDR3 protein: CASSLAGSGIGETQYF. CDR3 DNA: TGTGCCAGCAGCTTAGCTGGTAGCGGGATAGGGGAGACCCAGTACTTC. The chain has TRBV7-2 and TRBJ2-5; 8 bases map to TRBD2. Germline trimming cut 0 bases from V and 5 bases from J; bases unmatched to any gene: 8. There are 16 residues in the CDR3. Per the germline V gene, CDR1 is SGHTA and CDR2 is FQGNSA.

This clonotype occurred a few times. The chain recombines TRBV29-1 with TRBJ2-3, with 10 nucleotides matching TRBD2. CDR1 is SQVTM, CDR2 ANQGSEA, per germline. V trimming: 3 bases; J trimming: 5 bases; junction bases outside the gene matches: 8. The CDR3 spans 15 residues. In nucleotides, the CDR3 is TGCAGCGTTGAGTTGGGGACTAGCGTTTTAGATACGCAGTATTTT. Its translation is CSVELGTSVLDTQYF.